This is a list of T cell receptor beta chains from one sample in a study of cytomegalovirus exposure and HLA in healthy donors. Repertoires were generated with immunoSEQ multiplex PCR, while TCRdb's copy carries only in-frame clones and drops some. The repertoire holds approximately 99,000 clones, with about four fifths as singletons. The sample taken for sequencing was PBMCs. The source of these receptors is a male donor in good health and CMV-seropositive. Each CDR3 is given with its conserved first and last residue. A D gene is named only where the DNA matches it firmly. Not every row has a clone size; where given, it reads once, few, many or a size class.

d_call j_call clone_size v_call cdr3_nt cdr3_aa
. TRBJ1-2 few TRBV10-3 TGTGCCATCAGTGCAACAGGGCGCGGCTACACCTTC CAISATGRGYTF
TRBD1 TRBJ1-1 . TRBV15 TGTGCCACCAGCAGAGTAGGGGGCCCCAACACTGAAGCTTTCTTT CATSRVGGPNTEAFF
. TRBJ2-7 once TRBV7-2 TGTGCCAGCAGCCTCCAGACTGCTACCTACGAGCAGTACTTC CASSLQTATYEQYF
. TRBJ1-1 . TRBV19 TGTGCCAGTAGTATAGCGGAGGGGAGAACTGAAGCTTTCTTT CASSIAEGRTEAFF
. TRBJ2-1 . TRBV5-6 TGTGCCAGCAGCTTGCTGCGGGTTGGGAACGAGCAGTTCTTC CASSLLRVGNEQFF
. TRBJ1-6 few TRBV6-1 TGTGCCAGCAGTGTAGGCACAAGGAGTAATTCACCCCTCCACTTT CASSVGTRSNSPLHF
TRBD1 TRBJ2-1 . TRBV5-1 TGCGCCAGCAGCCTAAGTCTTGGGGACAGGGTCGATGAGCAGTTCTTC CASSLSLGDRVDEQFF
. TRBJ1-6 . TRBV5-4 TGTGCCAGCAGCTTGGATAGCCAGCCCAATTATAATTCACCCCTCCACTTT CASSLDSQPNYNSPLHF
TRBD1 TRBJ1-1 . TRBV12-5 TGTGCTAGTGGTTTATCAGGGGGGAGTGAAGCTTTCTTT CASGLSGGSEAFF
TRBD1 TRBJ2-7 . TRBV29-1 TGCAGCGTCGTGGGACAGTTGAACTACGAGCAGTACTTC CSVVGQLNYEQYF
TRBD1 TRBJ1-4 . TRBV5-1 TGCGCCAGCAGCCCGGGACAGGGGGGCGAAAAACTGTTTTTT CASSPGQGGEKLFF
TRBD2 TRBJ2-2 . TRBV9 TGTGCCAGCAGCGCTAGCGGGGCCGGGGAGCTGTTTTTT CASSASGAGELFF
. TRBJ1-4 . TRBV15 TGTGCCACCAGCTCCGGGGGGACAACTAATGAAAAACTGTTTTTT CATSSGGTTNEKLFF
. TRBJ1-2 . TRBV7-9 TGTGCCAGCAGCTCCGGACAGATAGGCTACACCTTC CASSSGQIGYTF
. TRBJ2-3 once TRBV6-1 TGTGCCAGCAGTACCGGGGATGATACGCAGTATTTT CASSTGDDTQYF
. TRBJ1-1 . TRBV6-5 TGTGCCAGCGCCAACAGGGACACTGAAGCTTTCTTT CASANRDTEAFF
. TRBJ1-1 . TRBV4-1 TGCGCCAGCAGCCAAGGGGTGGGCAGAAGTATTAACACTGAAGCTTTCTTT CASSQGVGRSINTEAFF
TRBD1 TRBJ1-1 few TRBV4-1 TGCGCCAGCAGCTCCCCCAGGGGGACTGAAGCTTTCTTT CASSSPRGTEAFF
. TRBJ1-2 . TRBV7-9 TGTGCCAGCAGCCTTTCAAACTCGGACAGCGTCTATGGCTACACCTTC CASSLSNSDSVYGYTF
TRBD1 TRBJ2-6 . TRBV5-1 TGCGCCAGCAGCTTGGGGGGGGGACAGGGTACAAGTGGGGCCAACGTCCTGACTTTC CASSLGGGQGTSGANVLTF
. TRBJ1-1 . TRBV7-9 TGTGCCAGCAGCTTAGCGGGGGCGAACACTGAAGCTTTCTTT CASSLAGANTEAFF
. TRBJ1-1 . TRBV4-3 TGCGCCAGCAGCCAAGGGCGGATGAACACTGAAGCTTTCTTT CASSQGRMNTEAFF
. TRBJ2-7 . TRBV5-6 TGTGCCAGCAGAACGACAGGTAGCTCCTACGAGCAGTACTTC CASRTTGSSYEQYF